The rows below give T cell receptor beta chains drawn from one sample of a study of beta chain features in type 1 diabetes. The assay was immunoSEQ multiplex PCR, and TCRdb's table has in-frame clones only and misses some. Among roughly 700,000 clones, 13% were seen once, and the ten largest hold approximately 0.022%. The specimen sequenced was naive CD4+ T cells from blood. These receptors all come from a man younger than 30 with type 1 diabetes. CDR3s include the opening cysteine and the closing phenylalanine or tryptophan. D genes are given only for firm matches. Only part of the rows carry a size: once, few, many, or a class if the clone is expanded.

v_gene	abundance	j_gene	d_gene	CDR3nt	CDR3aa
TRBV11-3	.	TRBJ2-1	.	TGTGCCAGCAGCTTCACCGGGACCGGCGCAAACAATGAGCAGTTCTTC	CASSFTGTGANNEQFF
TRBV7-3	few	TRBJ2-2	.	TGTGCCAGCAGCTTAGGGTCCTGGGTCAACGGGGAGCTGTTTTTT	CASSLGSWVNGELFF
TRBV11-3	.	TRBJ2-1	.	TGTGCCAGCAGCGTGATCGGGGCCTTAATGGATGAGCAGTTCTTC	CASSVIGALMDEQFF
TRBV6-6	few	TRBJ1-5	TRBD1	TGTGCCAGCAGTTACGGACAGGGTGGCAATCAGCCCCAGCATTTT	CASSYGQGGNQPQHF
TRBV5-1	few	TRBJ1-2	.	TGCGCCAGCAGCCCGGACGGCTATGGCTACACCTTC	CASSPDGYGYTF
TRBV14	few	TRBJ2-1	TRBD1	TGTGCCAGCAGCCAATCGACAGGGGGCTTCTACAATGAGCAGTTCTTC	CASSQSTGGFYNEQFF
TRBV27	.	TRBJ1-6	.	TGTGCCAGCAGTCGGAGGTATAATTCACCCCTCCACTTT	CASSRRYNSPLHF
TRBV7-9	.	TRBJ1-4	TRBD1	TGTGCCAGCAGCCCACAGGGGAGTGAAAAACTGTTTTTT	CASSPQGSEKLFF
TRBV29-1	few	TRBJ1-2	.	TGCAGCGTTGAGATTGCCAGTCTCGAGTATGGCTACACCTTC	CSVEIASLEYGYTF
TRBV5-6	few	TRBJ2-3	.	TGTGCCAGCAGCTTGGCGGGGAAGCGGAGCACAGATACGCAGTATTTT	CASSLAGKRSTDTQYF
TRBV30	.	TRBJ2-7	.	TGTGCCTGTCGGACAGGGCCGGGAGGAGAGCAGTACTTC	CACRTGPGGEQYF
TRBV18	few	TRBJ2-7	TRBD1	TGTGCCAGCTCACCGACAGGGCTTTGGGAGCAGTACTTC	CASSPTGLWEQYF
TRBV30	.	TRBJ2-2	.	TGTGCCGGGGACAACACCGGGGAGCTGTTTTTT	CAGDNTGELFF
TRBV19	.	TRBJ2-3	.	TGTGCCAGTAGGGGCCGAGGCACAGATACGCAGTATTTT	CASRGRGTDTQYF
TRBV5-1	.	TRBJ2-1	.	TGCGCCAGCAGCTTCCCAAAGGGGCACAATGAGCAGTTCTTC	CASSFPKGHNEQFF
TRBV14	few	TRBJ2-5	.	TGTGCCAGCAGCCAAGCGGGGGCAGGAACGCTGGGAGAGACCCAGTACTTC	CASSQAGAGTLGETQYF
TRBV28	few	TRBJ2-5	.	TGTGCCATCACGGGGTTCCCTCAAGAGACCCAGTACTTC	CAITGFPQETQYF
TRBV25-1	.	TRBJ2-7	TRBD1	TGTGCCAGCAGTGAGAACAGGGGGAGGAGGGAGCAGTACTTC	CASSENRGRREQYF
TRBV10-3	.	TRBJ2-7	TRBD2	TGTGCCATCAGTGAGTCGACAGGTGCGGGGGGCCCTCGGGAGTACTTC	CAISESTGAGGPREYF
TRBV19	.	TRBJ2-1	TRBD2	TGTGCCAGTAGTATAGATCTATCCGGGCTAGCGGGGGGATATGAGCAGTTCTTC	CASSIDLSGLAGGYEQFF
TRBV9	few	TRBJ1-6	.	TGTGCCAGCAGCCAGTGGGGAGTGATAAATAATTCACCCCTCCACTTT	CASSQWGVINNSPLHF
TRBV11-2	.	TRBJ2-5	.	TGTGCCAGCAGCCCCCTTCAGTTGCCAGAGACCCAGTACTTC	CASSPLQLPETQYF
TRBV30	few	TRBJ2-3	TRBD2	TGTGCCGGTAGCGGGGGGCCTCAATCTAGCACAGATACGCAGTATTTT	CAGSGGPQSSTDTQYF
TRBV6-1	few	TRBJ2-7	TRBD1	TGTGCCAGCAGTGGGACAGGGACCTACGAGCAGTACTTC	CASSGTGTYEQYF
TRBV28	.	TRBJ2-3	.	TGTGCCAGCTTTAACGGGGGGCCGCATACGCAGTATTTT	CASFNGGPHTQYF
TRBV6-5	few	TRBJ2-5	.	TGTGCCAGCAGTTACGGTGAATCGGGGGCGACCCAGTACTTC	CASSYGESGATQYF
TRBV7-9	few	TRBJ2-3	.	TGTGCCAGCAGCCGCTACGTCACAGATACGCAGTATTTT	CASSRYVTDTQYF
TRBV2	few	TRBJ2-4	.	TGTGCCAGCAGTGAAAAAGTAGGCATAATTGGGGACATTCAGTACTTC	CASSEKVGIIGDIQYF